This T cell receptor (beta chain) was recorded in a study of long-term antiretroviral therapy in people with HIV. General study points: HIV repertoires had narrower CDR3 length ranges than controls.

Germline assignment: CDR1 SGDLS and CDR2 YYNGEE. The CDR3 has 15 residues. J lost 6 bases, V lost 4 bases, and 6 bases had no gene match. Comment on this clone: The antigen remains undetermined. Other DNA sequences in this sample translate to the same CDR3.

immunoSEQ v3.0 was run at survey level. Some clones are missing from TCRdb's copy, which holds only in-frame ones; the method was immunoSEQ multiplex PCR. The sample includes more than 25,000 clones, 70% to 90% of them seen just once. The TCR sequence derives from a man in his fifties with HIV. The chain employs TRBV9 and TRBJ2-2, with 10 bases that match TRBD2. This sample comprised unsorted PBMCs, obtained 3.2 years before starting antiretroviral therapy. In nucleotides, the CDR3 is TGTGCCAGCAGCCCCTGGACTAGCGGTTCCGGGGAGCTGTTTTTT. Its translation is CASSPWTSGSGELFF.